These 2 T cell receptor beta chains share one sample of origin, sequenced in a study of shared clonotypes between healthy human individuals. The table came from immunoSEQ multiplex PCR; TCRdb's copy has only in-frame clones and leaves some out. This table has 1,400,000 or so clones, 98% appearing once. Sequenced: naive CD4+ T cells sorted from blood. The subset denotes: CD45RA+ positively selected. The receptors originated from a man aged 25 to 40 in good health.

The CDR3 loop is CASSDKRDRLNYGYTF. The CDR3, as DNA: TGTGCCAGCAGCGACAAGAGGGACAGACTAAACTATGGCTACACCTTC. This chain links TRBV21-1 with TRBJ1-2; the table's D call, TRBD1, was not checked against the DNA. TRBV21-1 is flagged as a pseudogene. The CDR3 loop spans 16 amino acids.

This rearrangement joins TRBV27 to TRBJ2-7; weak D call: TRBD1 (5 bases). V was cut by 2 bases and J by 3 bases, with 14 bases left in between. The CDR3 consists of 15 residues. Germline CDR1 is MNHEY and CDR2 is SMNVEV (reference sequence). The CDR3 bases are TGTGCCAGCAGTTTAGATAGGTTAGGGGTCTACGAGCAGTACTTC. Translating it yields CASSLDRLGVYEQYF.